This T cell receptor beta chain was sequenced during a study of blood T cell repertoires in COVID-19. At the level of the study: Sites in the United States, Italy and Spain provided acute and convalescent COVID-19 samples. Sources were T cells, B-cell-depleted T cells, or PBMCs; the material itself was cDNA or gDNA.

Per the authors' pipeline: Amplification with reference gene primers provided the estimates of nucleated cell counts. Clones were sequenced by immunoSEQ multiplex PCR, and TCRdb holds only the in-frame ones, with some missing. The V and J calls and clone size come from that table; D and trimming were worked out from the DNA. The sample contains 150,000 or so clones, approximately 85% of which appear only once. This CDR3 comprises 15 residues. Per the germline V gene, CDR1 is MNHEY and CDR2 is SVGAGI. Trimming pared 6 bases from V and 4 bases from J, leaving 18 bases between. In Seattle, patients joined the study during active infection and were tracked longitudinally.

Input material: peripheral blood. The TCR originated in a woman aged 45-65 years with COVID-19, enrolled during active disease. The chain is built from TRBV6-5 and TRBJ1-2; a weak D match, TRBD1 (6 bases). The CDR3 bases are TGTGCCAGCAGGATAGCTTTACAGGGCGGCTATGGCTACACCTTC. This sequence encodes CASRIALQGGYGYTF.